The present TCR beta chain was sequenced within a study of identical twins. The CDR3 consists of 16 residues. V shed 0 bases and J 4 bases; nucleotides not matched to a gene: 6. Germline CDR1 reads DFQATT; CDR2 reads SNEGSKA (reference sequence). Whole-study findings and limits: Beta clonotypes that were abundant in cord blood contained fewer insertions, a pattern absent from memory repertoires. Findings depended on cross-sectional statistics rather than tracking the same donors.

Using its own MiXCR run on the 5' RACE reads, TCRdb lists one record per CDR3 protein. This table holds hundreds of thousands of distinct CDR3 sequences, 15% to 20% found once. Points on this clonotype: Its antigen remains unidentified.

The sample also formed part of further work on T cells expressing NK-cell markers.

V usage is TRBV20-1 and J usage is TRBJ2-2; 9 bases fit TRBD1. Sample: PBMCs. This receptor was taken from a woman between 18 and 29 years old in good health. In DNA, the CDR3 is TGCAGTGCTAGAGATTCCCGACAGGGGGGCACCGGGGAGCTGTTTTTT. This encodes CSARDSRQGGTGELFF.